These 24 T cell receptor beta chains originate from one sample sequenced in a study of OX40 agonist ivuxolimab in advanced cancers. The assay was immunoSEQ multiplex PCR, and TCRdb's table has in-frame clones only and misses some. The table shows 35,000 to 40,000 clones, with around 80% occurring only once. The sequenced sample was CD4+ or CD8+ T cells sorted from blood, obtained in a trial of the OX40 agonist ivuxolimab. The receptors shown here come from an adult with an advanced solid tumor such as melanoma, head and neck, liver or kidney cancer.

CDR3 DNA: TGTGCCAGCAGTATGGGGACAGATACGCAGTATTTT. It is translated as CASSMGTDTQYF. The genes are TRBV2 and TRBJ2-3; no definite D call. Trimming pared 5 bases from V and 3 bases from J, leaving 6 bases between. Germline V lookup: CDR1 SNHLY, CDR2 FYNNEI. This CDR3 comprises 12 residues. Complete variable domain (other parts from reference TRBV2 and TRBJ2-3): EPEVTQTPSHQVTQMGQEVILRCVPISNHLYFYWYRQILGQKVEFLVSFYNNEISEKSEIFDDQFSVERPDGSNFTLKIRSTKLEDSAMYFCASSMGTDTQYFGPGTRLTVL.

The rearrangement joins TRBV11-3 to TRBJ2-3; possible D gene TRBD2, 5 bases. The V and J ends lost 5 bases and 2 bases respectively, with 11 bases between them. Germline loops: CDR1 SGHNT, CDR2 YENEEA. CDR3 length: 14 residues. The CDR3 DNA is TGTGCCAGCAGCCCGGACTTCTACACAGATACGCAGTATTTT. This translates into CASSPDFYTDTQYF.

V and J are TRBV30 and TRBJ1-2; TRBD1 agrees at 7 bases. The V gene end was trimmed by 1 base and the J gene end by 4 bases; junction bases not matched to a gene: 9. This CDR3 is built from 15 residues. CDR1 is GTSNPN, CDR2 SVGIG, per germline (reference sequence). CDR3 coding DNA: TGTGCCTGGAGTGCCCTACCCGGGACAGCCTATGGCTACACCTTC. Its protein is CAWSALPGTAYGYTF.

The CDR3, as DNA: TGTGCCAGCAGCTCTGTCCCCGGAGGGCTAAACACAGATACGCAGTATTTT. The encoded protein is CASSSVPGGLNTDTQYF. This chain connects TRBV5-4 to TRBJ2-3, with D tentatively TRBD2 (6 bases). Germline CDR1 reads SGHNT; CDR2 reads YYREEE (reference sequence). This CDR3 has 17 amino acids. V was shortened by 3 bases and J by 2 bases, with 19 bases between the two germline ends.

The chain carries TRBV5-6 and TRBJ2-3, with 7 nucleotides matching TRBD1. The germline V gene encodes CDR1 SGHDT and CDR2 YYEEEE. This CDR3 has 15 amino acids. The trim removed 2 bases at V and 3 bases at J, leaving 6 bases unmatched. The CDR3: CASSFLTGRTDTQYF. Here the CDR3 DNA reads TGTGCCAGCAGCTTTCTGACAGGGAGAACAGATACGCAGTATTTT. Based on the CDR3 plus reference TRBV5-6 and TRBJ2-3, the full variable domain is DAGVTQSPTHLIKTRGQQVTLRCSPKSGHDTVSWYQQALGQGPQFIFQYYEEEERQRGNFPDRFSGHQFPNYSSELNVNALLLGDSALYLCASSFLTGRTDTQYFGPGTRLTVL.

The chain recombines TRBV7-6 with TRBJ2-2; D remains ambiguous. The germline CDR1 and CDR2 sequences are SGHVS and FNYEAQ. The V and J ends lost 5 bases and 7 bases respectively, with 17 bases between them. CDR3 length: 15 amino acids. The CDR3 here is CASSRLPQYGGELFF. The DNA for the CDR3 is TGTGCCAGCAGCCGCCTCCCTCAATACGGCGGGGAGCTGTTTTTT. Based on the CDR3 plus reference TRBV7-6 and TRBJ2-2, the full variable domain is GAGVSQSPRYKVTKRGQDVALRCDPISGHVSLYWYRQALGQGPEFLTYFNYEAQQDKSGLPNDRFSAERPEGSISTLTIQRTEQRDSAMYRCASSRLPQYGGELFFGEGSRLTVL.

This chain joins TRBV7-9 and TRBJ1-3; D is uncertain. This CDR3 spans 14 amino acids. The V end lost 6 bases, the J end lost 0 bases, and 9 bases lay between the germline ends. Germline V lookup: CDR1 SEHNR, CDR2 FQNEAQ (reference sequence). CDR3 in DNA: TGTGCCAGCAGGTACTTAGCCTCTGGAAACACCATATATTTT. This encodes CASRYLASGNTIYF.

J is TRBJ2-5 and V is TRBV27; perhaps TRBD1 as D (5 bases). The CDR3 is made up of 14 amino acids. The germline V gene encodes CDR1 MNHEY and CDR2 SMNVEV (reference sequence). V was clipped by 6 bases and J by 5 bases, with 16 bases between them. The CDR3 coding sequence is TGTGCCAGCAGCCCGGACACCCGAGGTGAGACCCAGTACTTC. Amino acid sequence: CASSPDTRGETQYF.

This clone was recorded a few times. The CDR3 DNA reads TGTGCCAGCAGTTTGGGTGGCGACTGGGACACCTTC. Encoded protein: CASSLGGDWDTF. V and J are TRBV28 and TRBJ1-2; D remains unclear. CDR3 length: 12 amino acids. The V gene's germline CDR1 is MDHEN and CDR2 SYDVKM. The V gene lost 3 bases and the J gene lost 12 bases, with 14 bases spanning the gap.

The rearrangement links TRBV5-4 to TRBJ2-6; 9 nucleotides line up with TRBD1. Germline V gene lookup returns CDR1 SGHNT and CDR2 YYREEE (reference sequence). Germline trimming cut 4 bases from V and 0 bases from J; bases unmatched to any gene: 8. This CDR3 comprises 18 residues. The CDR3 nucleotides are TGTGCCAGCAGCGCCCGGGACAGGGCTCCCTCTGGGGCCAACGTCCTGACTTTC. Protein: CASSARDRAPSGANVLTF.

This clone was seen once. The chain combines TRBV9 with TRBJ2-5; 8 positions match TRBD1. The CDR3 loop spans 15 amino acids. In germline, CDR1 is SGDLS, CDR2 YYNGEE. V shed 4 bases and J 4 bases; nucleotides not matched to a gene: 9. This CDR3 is CASSYTTDRAETQYF. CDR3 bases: TGTGCCAGCAGCTACACTACGGACAGGGCAGAGACCCAGTACTTC.

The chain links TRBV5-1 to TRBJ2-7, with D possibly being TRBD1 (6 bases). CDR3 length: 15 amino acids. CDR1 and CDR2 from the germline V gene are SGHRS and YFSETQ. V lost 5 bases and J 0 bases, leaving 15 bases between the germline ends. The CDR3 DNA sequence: TGCGCCAGCAGTACGGACAGAGTGTACTCCTACGAGCAGTACTTC. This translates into CASSTDRVYSYEQYF.

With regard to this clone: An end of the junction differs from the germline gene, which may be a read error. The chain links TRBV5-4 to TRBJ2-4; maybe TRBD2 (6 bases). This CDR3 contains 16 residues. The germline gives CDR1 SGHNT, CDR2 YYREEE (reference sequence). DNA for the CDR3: TGTGCCAGCAGCTTGGGCGGGGCCCGGGACTCCGGTTTTAGTCTTTTC. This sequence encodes CASSLGGARDSGFSLF.

The chain's CDR3 is CASSYAGTGTNTEAFF. CDR3 bases: TGTGCCAGCAGTTACGCCGGGACAGGGACGAACACTGAAGCTTTCTTT. The gene calls are TRBV6-5 and TRBJ1-1; 9 positions match TRBD1. Unmatched junction bases numbered 5, after V lost 2 bases and J lost 1 base. The CDR3 is 16 residues long. Germline loops: CDR1 MNHEY, CDR2 SVGAGI.

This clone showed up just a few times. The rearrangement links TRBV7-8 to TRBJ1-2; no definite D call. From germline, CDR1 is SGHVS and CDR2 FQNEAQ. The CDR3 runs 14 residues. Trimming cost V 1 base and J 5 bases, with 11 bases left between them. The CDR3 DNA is TGTGCCAGCAGCTTAGGACTTGGGGAGTATGGCTACACCTTC. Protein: CASSLGLGEYGYTF.

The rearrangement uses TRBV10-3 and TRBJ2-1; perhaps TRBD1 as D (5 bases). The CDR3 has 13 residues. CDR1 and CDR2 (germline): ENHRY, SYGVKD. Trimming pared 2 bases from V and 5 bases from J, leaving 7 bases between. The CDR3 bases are TGTGCCATCAGTGAGGGGGCCGACAATGAGCAGTTCTTC. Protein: CAISEGADNEQFF.

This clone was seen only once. This CDR3 is CASTYSDSGSGNTIYF. The CDR3 nucleotides are TGTGCCAGCACTTATTCGGACAGTGGCTCTGGAAACACCATATATTTT. The chain carries TRBV6-5 and TRBJ1-3, with TRBD1 as a possible D gene (6 bases). The germline V gene encodes CDR1 MNHEY and CDR2 SVGAGI. The CDR3 spans 16 residues. Trimming removed 7 bases from V and 0 bases from J, with 16 bases in between.

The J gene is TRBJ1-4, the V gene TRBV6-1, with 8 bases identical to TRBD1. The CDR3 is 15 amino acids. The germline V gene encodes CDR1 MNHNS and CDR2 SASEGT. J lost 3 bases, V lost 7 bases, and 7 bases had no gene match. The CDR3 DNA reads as TGTGCCAGCATGACCACAGGGGGACCTAATGAAAAACTGTTTTTT. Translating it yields CASMTTGGPNEKLFF.

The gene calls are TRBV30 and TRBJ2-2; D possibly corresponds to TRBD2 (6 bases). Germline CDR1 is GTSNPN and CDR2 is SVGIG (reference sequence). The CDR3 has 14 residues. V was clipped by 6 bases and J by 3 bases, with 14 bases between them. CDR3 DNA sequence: TGTGCCTGCCCCCGGAGGGATTACACCGGGGAGCTGTTTTTT. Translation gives CACPRRDYTGELFF.

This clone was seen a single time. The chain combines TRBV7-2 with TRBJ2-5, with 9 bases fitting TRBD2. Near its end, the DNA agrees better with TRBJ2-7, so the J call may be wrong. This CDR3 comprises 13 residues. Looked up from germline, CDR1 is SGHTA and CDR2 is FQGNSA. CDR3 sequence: CASSHSGSYEQYF. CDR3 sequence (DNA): TGTGCCAGCAGCCATAGCGGGAGTTACGAGCAGTACTTC.

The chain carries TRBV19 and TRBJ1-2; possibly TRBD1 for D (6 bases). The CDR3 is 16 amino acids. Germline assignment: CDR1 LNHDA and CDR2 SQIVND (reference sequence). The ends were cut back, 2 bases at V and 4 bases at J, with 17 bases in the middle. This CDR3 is CASSIIRLRGGYGYTF. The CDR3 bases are TGTGCCAGTAGTATAATTCGGCTACGAGGGGGCTATGGCTACACCTTC.

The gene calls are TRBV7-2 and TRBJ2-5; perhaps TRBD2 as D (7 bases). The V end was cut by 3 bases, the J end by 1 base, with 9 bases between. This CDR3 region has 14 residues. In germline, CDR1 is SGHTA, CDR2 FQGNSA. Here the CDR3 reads CASSFGGAQETQYF. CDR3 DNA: TGTGCCAGCAGCTTTGGGGGGGCCCAAGAGACCCAGTACTTC.

The CDR3 region is CASSTTLQGARETQYF. Here the CDR3 DNA reads TGTGCCAGTAGTACCACCTTACAGGGGGCGAGGGAGACCCAGTACTTC. J is TRBJ2-5 and V is TRBV19; 9 bases are shared with TRBD1. CDR1 LNHDA and CDR2 SQIVND come from the germline V gene (reference sequence). This CDR3 has 16 amino acids. J lost 5 bases, V lost 4 bases, and 11 bases had no gene match.

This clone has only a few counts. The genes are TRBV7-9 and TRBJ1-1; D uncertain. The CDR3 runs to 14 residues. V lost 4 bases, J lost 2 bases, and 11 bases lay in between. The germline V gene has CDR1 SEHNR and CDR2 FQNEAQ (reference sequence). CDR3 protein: CASSSGSVNTEAFF. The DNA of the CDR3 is TGTGCCAGCAGCTCGGGGTCAGTAAACACTGAAGCTTTCTTT.